The 8 T cell receptor beta chains in this list originate from one sample, sequenced in a study of cytomegalovirus exposure and HLA in healthy donors (dated by TCRdb to 2016 to 2017). The library was built by means of the immunoSEQ multiplex PCR assay. A mixture of 60 forward primers for TCR Vbeta segments and 13 reverse primers for TCR Jbeta segments was used in the multiplex PCR. The source is immuneACCESS, and TCRdb retained only in-frame sequences with V and J called. Part of the clones is not carried over; for the studies checked, unresolved V genes explain less than half of this, and the remainder is unexplained. This sample has roughly 100,000 clones in its table, and 70% to 90% of those were observed once. The ten top clones hold 2.6% of the sample. Material: PBMCs. All receptors come from a man aged 40-49 years in good health and CMV-seronegative.

The chain is built from TRBV2 and TRBJ1-3; D is perhaps TRBD1 (5 bases). The CDR3 is made up of 15 amino acids. CDR1 and CDR2 from the germline V gene are SNHLY and FYNNEI. Trimming shortened V by 5 bases and J by 1 base, and 12 bases separated the two germline ends. The CDR3 region is CASSRTGSSGNTIYF. The CDR3 region has the DNA TGTGCCAGCAGTCGAACAGGCTCGTCTGGAAACACCATATATTTT.

The V gene is TRBV28, the J gene TRBJ2-3, with a tentative D call TRBD1 (6 bases). The V end lost 5 bases, the J end lost 4 bases, and 25 bases lay between the germline ends. CDR1 is MDHEN and CDR2 is SYDVKM in the germline V gene. This CDR3 is 18 amino acids long. The CDR3 spells CASSLSPGLGAASDTQYF. Written as DNA, the CDR3 is TGTGCCAGCAGTCTAAGCCCGGGGCTGGGGGCGGCGTCAGATACGCAGTATTTT.

The chain joins TRBV4-2 to TRBJ2-2; 12 positions match TRBD2. Germline CDR1 reads LGHNA; CDR2 reads YNFKEQ. The CDR3 extends over 16 amino acids. Trimming cost V 4 bases and J 7 bases; bases outside gene matches: 7. CDR3 loop: CASSPILAGGGGELFF. The CDR3 DNA reads as TGTGCCAGCAGCCCAATACTAGCGGGGGGAGGCGGGGAGCTGTTTTTT.

DNA for the CDR3: TGTGCCAGCAGCTCACGCTCTCCCCTAGGGAACACTGAAGCTTTCTTT. It translates to CASSSRSPLGNTEAFF. The chain has TRBV7-9 and TRBJ1-1; no firm D call. Trimming took off 4 bases at V and 1 base at J, with 16 bases between the two ends. The CDR3 has 16 residues. Looked up from germline, CDR1 is SEHNR and CDR2 is FQNEAQ (reference sequence).

The V and J genes are TRBV7-2 and TRBJ2-3, with D possibly being TRBD2 (6 bases). The CDR3 covers 15 residues. Deletions cut 1 base from V and 3 bases from J, with 11 bases between. CDR1 is SGHTA, CDR2 FQGNSA, per germline. The CDR3 coding sequence is TGTGCCAGCAGCTTAGTGGAGGGGCCAACAGATACGCAGTATTTT. Amino acids: CASSLVEGPTDTQYF.

The chain is built from TRBV7-9 and TRBJ1-1; the match to TRBD1 covers 7 bases. The CDR3 contains 15 residues. Trimming cost V 3 bases and J 5 bases; bases outside gene matches: 9. Germline V lookup: CDR1 SEHNR, CDR2 FQNEAQ (reference sequence). The CDR3 DNA sequence: TGTGCCAGCAGCTTCGTAGGGACAGAGGTGACTGAAGCTTTCTTT. This codes for CASSFVGTEVTEAFF.

The chain combines TRBV5-1 with TRBJ1-2, with D uncertain. V was clipped by 0 bases and J by 4 bases, with 7 bases between them. This CDR3 region has 13 residues. CDR1 and CDR2 (germline): SGHRS, YFSETQ. CDR3 residues: CASSLASAYGYTF. In DNA, the CDR3 is TGCGCCAGCAGCTTGGCGAGCGCCTATGGCTACACCTTC.

This chain links TRBV9 with TRBJ1-3; no reliable D call. CDR1 is SGDLS, CDR2 YYNGEE, per germline. Trimming took off 0 bases at V and 8 bases at J, with 12 bases between the two ends. The CDR3 runs to 14 residues. CDR3 residues: CASSVGWERDTIYF. For the CDR3, the DNA is TGTGCCAGCAGCGTAGGGTGGGAGAGGGACACCATATATTTT.